This record concerns one T cell receptor beta chain sequence. The germline CDR1 and CDR2 sequences are GTSNPN and SVGIG (reference sequence). This CDR3 contains 16 residues. The V gene lost 8 bases and the J gene lost 0 bases, with 17 bases spanning the gap. Cohorts were assigned according to the clinical history that participants reported. Cohort 3 donors were reported recovered after two negative PCRs, clearance, or symptom resolution. Source study methods: Researchers report that nucleated cell counts were estimated from reference gene primer amplification. The repertoire was sequenced with immunoSEQ multiplex PCR; TCRdb's copy has only in-frame clones and lacks some. V and J calls and clone size are those listed in that table; D and trimming were worked out from the DNA. Of about 220,000 clones listed, 82% are singletons. This sample was included in a study of blood T cell repertoires in COVID-19. Study as a whole: Sites across the United States, Italy and Spain contributed samples from acute and convalescent COVID-19.

The sample consisted of PBMCs or T cells enriched from blood (not recorded which). The clonotype was recovered from a woman between 55 and 75 years old who had recovered from COVID-19. The rearrangement joins TRBV30 to TRBJ2-6; D may be TRBD2 (6 bases). The CDR3 loop reads CAITKTGSSGANVLTF. The CDR3 DNA reads TGTGCCATCACCAAGACCGGGAGCTCTGGGGCCAACGTCCTGACTTTC. The full variable domain, completed using reference TRBV30 and TRBJ2-6, is SQTIHQWPATLVQPVGSPLSLECTVEGTSNPNLYWYRQAAGRGLQLLFYSVGIGQISSEVPQNLSASRPQDRQFILSSKKLLLSDSGFYLCAITKTGSSGANVLTFGAGSRLTVL.